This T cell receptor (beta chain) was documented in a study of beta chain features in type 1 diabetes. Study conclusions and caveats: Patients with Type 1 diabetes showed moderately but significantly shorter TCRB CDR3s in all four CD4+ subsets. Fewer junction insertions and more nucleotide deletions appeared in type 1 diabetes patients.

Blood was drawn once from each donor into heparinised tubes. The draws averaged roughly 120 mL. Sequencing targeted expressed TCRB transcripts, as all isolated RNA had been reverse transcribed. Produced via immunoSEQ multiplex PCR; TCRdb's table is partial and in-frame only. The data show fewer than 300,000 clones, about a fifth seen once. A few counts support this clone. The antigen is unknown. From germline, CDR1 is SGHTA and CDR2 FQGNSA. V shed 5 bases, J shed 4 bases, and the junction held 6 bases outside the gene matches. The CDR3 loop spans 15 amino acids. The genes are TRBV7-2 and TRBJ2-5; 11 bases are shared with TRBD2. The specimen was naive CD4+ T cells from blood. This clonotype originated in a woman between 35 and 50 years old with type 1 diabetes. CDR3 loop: CASSGISGGGETQYF. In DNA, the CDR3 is TGTGCCAGCAGCGGAATTAGCGGGGGGGGAGAGACCCAGTACTTC.